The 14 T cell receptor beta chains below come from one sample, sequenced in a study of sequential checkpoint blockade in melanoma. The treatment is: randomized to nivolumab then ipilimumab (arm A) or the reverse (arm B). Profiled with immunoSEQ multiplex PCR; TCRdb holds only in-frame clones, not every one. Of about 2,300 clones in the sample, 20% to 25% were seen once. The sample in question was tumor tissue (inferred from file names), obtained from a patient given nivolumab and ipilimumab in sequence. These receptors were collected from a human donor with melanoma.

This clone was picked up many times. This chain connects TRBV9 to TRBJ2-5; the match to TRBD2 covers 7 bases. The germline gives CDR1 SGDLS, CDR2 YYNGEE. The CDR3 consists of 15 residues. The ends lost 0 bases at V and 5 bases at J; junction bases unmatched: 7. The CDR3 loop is CASSVGGRGVETQYF. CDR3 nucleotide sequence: TGTGCCAGCAGCGTAGGAGGGAGGGGTGTGGAGACCCAGTACTTC.

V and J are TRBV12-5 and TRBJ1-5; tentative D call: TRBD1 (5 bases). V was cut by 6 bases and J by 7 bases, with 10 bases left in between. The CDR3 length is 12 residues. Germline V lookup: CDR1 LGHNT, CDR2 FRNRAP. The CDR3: CASGIGDQPQHF. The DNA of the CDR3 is TGTGCTAGTGGAATCGGGGACCAGCCCCAGCATTTT.

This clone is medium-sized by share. The CDR3 sequence: CASSVGGMNTEAFF. As DNA, the CDR3 is TGTGCCAGCAGCGTAGGGGGAATGAACACTGAAGCTTTCTTT. The chain carries TRBV9 and TRBJ1-1; D uncertain. This CDR3 spans 14 amino acids. Germline V lookup: CDR1 SGDLS, CDR2 YYNGEE. Trimming cost V 0 bases and J 0 bases, with 6 bases left between them.

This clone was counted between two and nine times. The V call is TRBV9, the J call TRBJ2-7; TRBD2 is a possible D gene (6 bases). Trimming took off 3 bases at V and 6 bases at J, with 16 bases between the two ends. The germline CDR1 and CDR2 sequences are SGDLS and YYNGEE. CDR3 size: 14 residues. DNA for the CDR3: TGTGCCAGCAGCGCCCGGGACGGGAGCGGCGAGCAGTACGTC. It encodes CASSARDGSGEQYV.

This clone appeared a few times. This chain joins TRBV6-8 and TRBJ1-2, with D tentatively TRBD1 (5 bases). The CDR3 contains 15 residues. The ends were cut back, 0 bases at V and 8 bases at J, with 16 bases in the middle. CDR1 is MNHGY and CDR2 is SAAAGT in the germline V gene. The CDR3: CASSYSISRAEGYTF. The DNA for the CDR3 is TGTGCCAGCAGTTACTCGATCTCCAGGGCGGAGGGCTACACCTTC.

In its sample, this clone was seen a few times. The CDR3 DNA reads TGTGCCAGCAGCCGCGGGTCCGGTACTGAAGCTTTCTTT. Protein sequence: CASSRGSGTEAFF. V gene TRBV9 combines with J gene TRBJ1-1; D is ambiguous. This CDR3 has 13 residues. Between the trimmed V and J ends, which lost 4 bases and 5 bases, there was a span of 12 bases. The V gene's germline CDR1 is SGDLS and CDR2 YYNGEE.

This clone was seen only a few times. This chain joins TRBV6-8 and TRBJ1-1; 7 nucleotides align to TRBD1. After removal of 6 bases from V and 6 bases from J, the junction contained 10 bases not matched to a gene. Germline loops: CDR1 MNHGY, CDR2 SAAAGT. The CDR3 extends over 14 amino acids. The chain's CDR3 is CASSFATGSAEAFF. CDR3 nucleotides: TGTGCCAGCAGCTTCGCGACAGGGAGTGCTGAAGCTTTCTTT.

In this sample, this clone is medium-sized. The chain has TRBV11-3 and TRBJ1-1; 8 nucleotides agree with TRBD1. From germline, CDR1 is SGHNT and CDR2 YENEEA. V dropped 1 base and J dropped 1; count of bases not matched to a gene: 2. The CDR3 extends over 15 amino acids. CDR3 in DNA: TGTGCCAGCAGCTTAGTGGGGACAGGGAACACTGAAGCTTTCTTT. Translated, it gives CASSLVGTGNTEAFF.

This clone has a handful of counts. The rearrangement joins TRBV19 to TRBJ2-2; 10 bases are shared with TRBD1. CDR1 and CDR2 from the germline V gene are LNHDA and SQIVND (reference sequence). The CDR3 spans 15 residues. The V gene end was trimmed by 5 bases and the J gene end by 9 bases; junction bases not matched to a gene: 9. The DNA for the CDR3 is TGTGCCAGTAGTTTCTCCGGGACAGGGGAACGGGAGCTGTTTTTT. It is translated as CASSFSGTGERELFF. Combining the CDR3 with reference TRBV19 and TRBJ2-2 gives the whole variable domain DGGITQSPKYLFRKEGQNVTLSCEQNLNHDAMYWYRQDPGQGLRLIYYSQIVNDFQKGDIAEGYSVSREKKESFPLTVTSAQKNPTAFYLCASSFSGTGERELFFGEGSRLTVL.

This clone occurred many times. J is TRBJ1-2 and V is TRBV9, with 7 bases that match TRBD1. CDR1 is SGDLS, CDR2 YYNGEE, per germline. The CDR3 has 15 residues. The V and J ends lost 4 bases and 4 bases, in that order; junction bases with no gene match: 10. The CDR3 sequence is CASSLGRGGVYGYTF. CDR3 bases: TGTGCCAGCAGCTTAGGCCGAGGGGGCGTCTATGGCTACACCTTC.

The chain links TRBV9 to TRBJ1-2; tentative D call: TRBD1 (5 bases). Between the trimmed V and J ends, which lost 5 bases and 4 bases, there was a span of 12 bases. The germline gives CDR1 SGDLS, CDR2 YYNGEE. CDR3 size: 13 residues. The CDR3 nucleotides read TGTGCCAGCAGTGAAGACAGCCCCTATGGCTACACCTTC. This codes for CASSEDSPYGYTF.

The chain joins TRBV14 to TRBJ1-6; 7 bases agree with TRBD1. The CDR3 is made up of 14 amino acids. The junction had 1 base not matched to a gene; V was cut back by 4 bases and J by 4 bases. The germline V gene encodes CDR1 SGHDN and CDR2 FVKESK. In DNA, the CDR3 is TGTGCCAGCAGCCGGGGACAGTATAATTCACCCCTCCACTTT. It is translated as CASSRGQYNSPLHF.

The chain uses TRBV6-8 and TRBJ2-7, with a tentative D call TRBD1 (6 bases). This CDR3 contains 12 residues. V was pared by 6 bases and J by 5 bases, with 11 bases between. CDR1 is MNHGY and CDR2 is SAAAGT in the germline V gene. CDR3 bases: TGTGCCAGCAGCGATCACAGGGACGAGCAGTACTTC. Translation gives CASSDHRDEQYF.

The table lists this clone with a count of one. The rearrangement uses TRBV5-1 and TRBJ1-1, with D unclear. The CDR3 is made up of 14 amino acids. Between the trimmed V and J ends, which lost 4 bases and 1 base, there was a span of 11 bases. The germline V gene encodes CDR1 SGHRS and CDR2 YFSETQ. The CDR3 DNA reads TGCGCCAGCAGCCCATTCGCAGGGAACACTGAAGCTTTCTTT. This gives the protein CASSPFAGNTEAFF.